What follows are 18 T cell receptor beta chains derived from one specimen sequenced in a study of shared clonotypes between healthy human individuals. TCRdb's table, derived via immunoSEQ multiplex PCR, lists solely in-frame clones and lacks some. Of about 1.1 million clones in the sample, more than 75% were seen once. The sample was memory CD4+ T cells from PBMCs. Stated subset: CD45RA-negative fraction. The source is a man between 18 and 29 years old in good health. Some clones in this sample may be carry-over from other donors' samples.

The chain employs TRBV7-2 and TRBJ2-7; D assignment may be TRBD1 or TRBD2 (5 bases each). In germline, CDR1 is SGHTA, CDR2 FQGNSA. Between the trimmed V and J ends, which lost 7 bases and 2 bases, there was a span of 15 bases. This CDR3 comprises 14 residues. This CDR3 is CASTLGDGPYEQYF. The CDR3 nucleotides are TGTGCCAGCACCCTTGGGGACGGGCCCTACGAGCAGTACTTC.

The chain has TRBV11-1 and TRBJ2-1, with 8 positions matching TRBD2. V lost 4 bases and J lost 6; bases outside the gene matches: 5. Germline lookup yields CDR1 SGHAT and CDR2 FQDESV (reference sequence). The CDR3 extends over 14 amino acids. The CDR3: CASSSRTSRNEQFF. The CDR3 DNA follows: TGTGCCAGCAGCTCAAGGACTAGCCGCAATGAGCAGTTCTTC.

This chain joins TRBV7-3 and TRBJ2-1, with 12 bases matching TRBD2. The CDR3 extends over 15 amino acids. Looked up from germline, CDR1 is SGHTA and CDR2 is FQGTGA. V trimming: 6 bases; J trimming: 8 bases; junction bases outside the gene matches: 8. The CDR3 DNA follows: TGTGCCAGCAGGGCCAGACTAGCGGGAGCGGATGAGCAGTTCTTC. Translating gives CASRARLAGADEQFF.

This chain uses TRBV5-1 with TRBJ1-1; no reliable D call. CDR1 is SGHRS and CDR2 is YFSETQ in the germline V gene. This CDR3 is built from 14 residues. V was trimmed by 0 bases and J by 1 base, leaving 7 bases between them. The CDR3 sequence: CASSLDPQNTEAFF. CDR3 sequence (DNA): TGCGCCAGCAGCTTGGACCCCCAGAACACTGAAGCTTTCTTT.

The table lists this clone with a few counts. The rearrangement uses TRBV11-2 and TRBJ2-1; D ambiguous. Germline values: CDR1 SGHAT, CDR2 FQNNGV. The germline V and J ends were trimmed by 1 base and 7 bases, with 14 bases remaining between them. This CDR3 is built from 15 residues. CDR3: CASSLGVLERNEQFF. CDR3 sequence (DNA): TGTGCCAGCAGCTTAGGTGTATTAGAGAGGAATGAGCAGTTCTTC.

Comments on this clone: This sequence may be a read error, since a much larger clone differs from it by one base. The rearrangement uses TRBV7-2 and TRBJ2-1; D not certain. Germline lookup yields CDR1 SGHTA and CDR2 FQGNSA. Trimming stripped 2 bases from V and 5 bases from J, with 7 bases between. This CDR3 is built from 13 residues. The CDR3 loop is CASSLNRDNEQFF. In DNA form, the CDR3 reads TGTGCCAGCAGCTTAAACAGAGACAATGAGCAGTTCTTC.

As regards this clone: Without the conserved terminal phenylalanine or tryptophan, this CDR3 likely stems from a read error. V gene TRBV14 combines with J gene TRBJ1-1; D ambiguous. The length of the CDR3 is 16 residues. V was trimmed by 0 bases and J by 0 bases, leaving 11 bases between them. In germline, CDR1 is SGHDN, CDR2 FVKESK. In DNA form, the CDR3 reads TGTGCCAGCAGCCAAGATCGGATCTCCATGAACACTGAAGCTTTCCTT. It translates to CASSQDRISMNTEAFL.

J is TRBJ2-2 and V is TRBV27; the match to TRBD2 covers 15 bases. In germline, CDR1 is MNHEY, CDR2 SMNVEV (reference sequence). J was trimmed by 5 bases and V by 6 bases; bases with no gene match: 13. CDR3 size: 19 residues. CDR3 region: CASRYRGLAGGTGTGELFF. CDR3 DNA sequence: TGTGCCAGCAGATACAGGGGACTAGCGGGAGGCACAGGAACCGGGGAGCTGTTTTTT.

Concerning this clone: A read error may explain this, as a much larger clone is one base away. The chain carries TRBV28 and TRBJ1-1; no reliable D call. The CDR3 has 13 residues. Trimming left V 5 bases short and J 1 base short, with 8 bases between. The germline V gene encodes CDR1 MDHEN and CDR2 SYDVKM. CDR3 loop: CASSPTENTEAFF. In nucleotides, the CDR3 is TGTGCCAGCAGTCCAACAGAGAACACTGAAGCTTTCTTT.

The V call is TRBV7-8, the J call TRBJ2-1, with TRBD2 matching over 13 bases. This CDR3 comprises 17 residues. Germline CDR1 and CDR2: SGHVS and FQNEAQ. V shed 5 bases and J 4 bases; nucleotides not matched to a gene: 8. The CDR3 nucleotides read TGTGCCAGCAGCCTACTACTGACTAGCGGGGGGTACAATGAGCAGTTCTTC. Amino acid sequence: CASSLLLTSGGYNEQFF.

V is TRBV9 and J is TRBJ2-6; D is uncertain. The germline CDR1 and CDR2 sequences are SGDLS and YYNGEE. V lost 0 bases, J lost 0 bases, and 7 bases lay in between. The CDR3 totals 16 residues. The CDR3 nucleotides read TGTGCCAGCAGCGTAGCTACCGGCTCTGGGGCCAACGTCCTGACTTTC. It is translated as CASSVATGSGANVLTF.

The rearrangement uses TRBV5-6 and TRBJ2-2; 7 bases are shared with TRBD2. Germline V lookup: CDR1 SGHDT, CDR2 YYEEEE. This CDR3 is built from 15 residues. V was clipped by 2 bases and J by 6 bases; unmatched bases: 7. The CDR3 spells CASSLRTRDAGELFF. The CDR3 coding sequence is TGTGCCAGCAGCTTACGGACTAGGGATGCCGGGGAGCTGTTTTTT.

The genes are TRBV9 and TRBJ2-3, with 10 bases that match TRBD2. The CDR3 sequence is 15 residues long. The germline V gene has CDR1 SGDLS and CDR2 YYNGEE. Trimming removed 4 bases from V and 0 bases from J; junction bases left unmatched: 2. The DNA of the CDR3 is TGTGCCAGCAGCCTAGCGGGAGTGAGCACAGATACGCAGTATTTT. It encodes CASSLAGVSTDTQYF.

The chain joins TRBV28 to TRBJ2-1; D is perhaps TRBD2 (6 bases). Trimming removed 6 bases at V and 11 bases at J, with 14 bases between. Germline values: CDR1 MDHEN, CDR2 SYDVKM. The CDR3 is 12 amino acids. The CDR3 reads CASSLTREKQFF. The CDR3 DNA reads TGTGCCAGCAGCCTCACCCGGGAGAAGCAGTTCTTC.

This clone was counted between two and nine times. This chain links TRBV30 with TRBJ1-1; D is perhaps TRBD1 (6 bases). CDR1 GTSNPN and CDR2 SVGIG come from the germline V gene (reference sequence). The CDR3 is 15 residues long. V was cut by 5 bases and J by 5 bases, with 21 bases left in between. The CDR3 DNA reads as TGTGCCTGGGACCAGGCGGGGGGCTCTCGGACTGAAGCTTTCTTT. Its translation is CAWDQAGGSRTEAFF.

This rearrangement joins TRBV28 to TRBJ2-6; possibly TRBD1 or TRBD2 for D (5 bases each). CDR1 is MDHEN and CDR2 is SYDVKM in the germline V gene. Trimming left V 6 bases short and J 0 bases short, with 9 bases between. The CDR3 totals 15 residues. The CDR3 region has the DNA TGTGCCAGCAGCCCCGGGGCCTCTGGGGCCAACGTCCTGACTTTC. The encoded protein is CASSPGASGANVLTF.

V gene TRBV6-6 combines with J gene TRBJ1-1; D is perhaps TRBD1 (6 bases). The CDR3 loop spans 14 amino acids. Germline CDR1 MNHNY, CDR2 SVGAGI (reference sequence). The DNA for the CDR3 is TGTGTCGGGGCCCGGGGGGCGGATAGCCCTGAAGCTTTCTTT. This translates into CVGARGADSPEAFF.

This chain joins TRBV28 and TRBJ2-6, with D uncertain. Germline V gene sequence: CDR1 MDHEN, CDR2 SYDVKM. This CDR3 region has 15 residues. V lost 4 bases, J lost 1 base, and 8 bases lay in between. The CDR3 protein is CASSWVGSGANVLTF. The CDR3 nucleotides read TGTGCCAGCAGTTGGGTGGGGTCTGGGGCCAACGTCCTGACTTTC. Combining the CDR3 with reference TRBV28 and TRBJ2-6 gives the whole variable domain DVKVTQSSRYLVKRTGEKVFLECVQDMDHENMFWYRQDPGLGLRLIYFSYDVKMKEKGDIPEGYSVSREKKERFSLILESASTNQTSMYLCASSWVGSGANVLTFGAGSRLTVL.